The TCR beta chain under discussion was sequenced for a study of OX40 agonist ivuxolimab in advanced cancers. Study-level information: From about 20 to 79 years was the age range, with a mean of around 60 years, and 70% to 85% were male. Patients achieving partial responses numbered three: one hepatocellular carcinoma case and two cutaneous melanoma cases.

Study-level results: Relative to CD4+ cells, CD8+ T cells on average had more expanded clones.

Generated by immunoSEQ multiplex PCR, the TCRdb table keeps only in-frame clones and is missing some. Of about 100,000 clones listed, roughly 94% were seen once; the top ten hold around 0.18%. Germline CDR1 and CDR2: MNHEY and SVGAGI. CDR3 length: 13 residues. V was clipped by 6 bases and J by 1 base, with 9 bases between them. Points on this clone: Its target is not known.

This specimen was CD4+ or CD8+ T cells sorted from blood, taken in a trial of the OX40 agonist ivuxolimab. This chain uses TRBV6-5 with TRBJ1-1; TRBD1 might be the D (5 bases). The receptor comes from an adult with an advanced solid tumor such as melanoma, head and neck, liver or kidney cancer. The CDR3 spells CASRIGGNTEAFF. CDR3 nucleotide sequence: TGTGCCAGCAGAATCGGGGGGAACACTGAAGCTTTCTTT.